This T cell receptor (beta chain) was sequenced in a study of regulatory T cells in long-lasting Graves disease. Study-level results: Blood alone, not thyroid tissue, was studied.

Germline assignment: CDR1 SGHDN and CDR2 FVKESK. The CDR3 is 13 amino acids. V gave up 4 bases and J gave up 6 bases, with 11 bases separating them. Combining iRepertoire HTBI primers with Arm-PCR of CDR3 regions, the authors built TCR beta libraries. TCRdb re-called the multiplex PCR reads with MiXCR, one entry per CDR3 protein. The sample lists approximately 400,000 distinct CDR3 sequences, roughly 15% seen once, with approximately 7.8% in the top ten. Described time point: newly diagnosed GD, antithyroid drugs for less than 3 months. RNA from PBMCs was the source of the TCR library. This clonotype has more than one count but fewer than ten. Its antigen is unidentified. A further study also used this sample, focusing on T cells in Graves' hyperthyroidism and ophthalmopathy. That source reports: Recently diagnosed hyperthyroidism of less than 2 months' duration affected patients aged 18 to 65. When the TCR CDR3 underwent first-round RT-PCR, the HTBI primer set was used. Most thyroid-expanded clonotypes above 0.001 were also found in blood.

Here the sequenced sample was peripheral blood mononuclear cells (PBMCs), taken at new diagnosis, from a patient treated with antithyroid drugs. The source of this sequence is a woman aged 40 to 49 with Graves disease. The chain links TRBV14 to TRBJ2-3; D uncertain. CDR3 sequence: CASSPLTLDTQYF. In DNA, the CDR3 is TGTGCCAGCAGCCCGCTTACGTTGGATACGCAGTATTTT.